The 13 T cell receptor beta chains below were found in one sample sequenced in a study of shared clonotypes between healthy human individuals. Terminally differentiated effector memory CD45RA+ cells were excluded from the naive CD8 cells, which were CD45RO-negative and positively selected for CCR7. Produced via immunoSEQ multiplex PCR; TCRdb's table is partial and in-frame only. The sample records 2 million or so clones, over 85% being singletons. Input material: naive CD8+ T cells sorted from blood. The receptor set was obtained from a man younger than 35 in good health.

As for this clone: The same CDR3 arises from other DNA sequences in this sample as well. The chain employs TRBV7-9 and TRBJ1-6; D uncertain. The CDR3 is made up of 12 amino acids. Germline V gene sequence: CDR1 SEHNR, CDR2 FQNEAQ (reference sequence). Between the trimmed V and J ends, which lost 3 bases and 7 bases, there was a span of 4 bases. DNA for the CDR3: TGTGCCAGCAGCTTGGAGAATTCACCCCTCCACTTT. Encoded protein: CASSLENSPLHF.

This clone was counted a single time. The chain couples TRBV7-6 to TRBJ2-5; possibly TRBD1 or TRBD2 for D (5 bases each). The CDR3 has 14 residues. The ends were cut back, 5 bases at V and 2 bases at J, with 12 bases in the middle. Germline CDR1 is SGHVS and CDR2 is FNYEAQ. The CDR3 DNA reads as TGTGCCAGCAGCCACCGGGACCAACAAGAGACCCAGTACTTC. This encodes CASSHRDQQETQYF.

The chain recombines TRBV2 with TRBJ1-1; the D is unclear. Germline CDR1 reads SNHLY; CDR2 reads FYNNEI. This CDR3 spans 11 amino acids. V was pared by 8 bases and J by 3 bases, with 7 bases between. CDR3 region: CASRTDTEAFF. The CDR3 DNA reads TGTGCCAGCCGGACGGACACTGAAGCTTTCTTT.

The CDR3 DNA follows: TGTGCCAGCAGCTTTGGTGGCGGGGGGATCATCTCCTACGAGCAGTACTTC. Translated: CASSFGGGGIISYEQYF. This rearrangement joins TRBV11-3 to TRBJ2-7, with TRBD2 matching 8 bases. The CDR3 extends over 17 amino acids. Trimming cost V 3 bases and J 0 bases; bases outside gene matches: 10. Per the germline V gene, CDR1 is SGHNT and CDR2 is YENEEA.

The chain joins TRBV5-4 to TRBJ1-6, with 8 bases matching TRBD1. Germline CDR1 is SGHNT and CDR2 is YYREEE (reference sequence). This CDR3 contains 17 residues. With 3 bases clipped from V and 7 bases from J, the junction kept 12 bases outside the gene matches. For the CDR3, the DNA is TGTGCCAGCAGCTATTGGACAGGGCATCTCGGAAATTCACCCCTCCACTTT. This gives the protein CASSYWTGHLGNSPLHF.

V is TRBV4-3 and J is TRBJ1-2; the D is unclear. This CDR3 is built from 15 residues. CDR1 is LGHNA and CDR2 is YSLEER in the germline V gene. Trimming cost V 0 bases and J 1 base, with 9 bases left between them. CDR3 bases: TGCGCCAGCAGCCAAGATACTCCCGTTAACTATGGCTACACCTTC. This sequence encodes CASSQDTPVNYGYTF.

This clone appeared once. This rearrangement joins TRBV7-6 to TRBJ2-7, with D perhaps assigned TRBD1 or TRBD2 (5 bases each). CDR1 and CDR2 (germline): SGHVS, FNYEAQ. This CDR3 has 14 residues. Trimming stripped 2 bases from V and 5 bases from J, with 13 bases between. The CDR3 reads CASSLSSRDHEQYF. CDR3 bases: TGTGCCAGCAGCTTATCTTCCAGGGACCACGAGCAGTACTTC.

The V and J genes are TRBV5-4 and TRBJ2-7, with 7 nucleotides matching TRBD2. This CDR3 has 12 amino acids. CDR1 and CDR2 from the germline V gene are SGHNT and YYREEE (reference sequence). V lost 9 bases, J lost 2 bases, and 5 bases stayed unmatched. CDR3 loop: CATGAGAYEQYF. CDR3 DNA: TGTGCCACCGGGGCGGGGGCCTACGAGCAGTACTTC.

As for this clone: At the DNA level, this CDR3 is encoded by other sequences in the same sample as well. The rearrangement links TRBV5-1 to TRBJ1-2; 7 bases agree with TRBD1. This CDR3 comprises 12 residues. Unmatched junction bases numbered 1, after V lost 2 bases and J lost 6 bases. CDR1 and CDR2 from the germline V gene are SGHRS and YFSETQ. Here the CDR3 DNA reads TGCGCCAGCAGCTTAGGGGGCGATGGCTACACCTTC. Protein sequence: CASSLGGDGYTF.

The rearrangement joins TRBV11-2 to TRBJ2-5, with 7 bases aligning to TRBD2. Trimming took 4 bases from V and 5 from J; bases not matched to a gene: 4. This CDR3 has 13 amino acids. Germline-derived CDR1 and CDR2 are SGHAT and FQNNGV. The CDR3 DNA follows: TGTGCCAGCAGCTCCCACGGGGGGGAGACCCAGTACTTC. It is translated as CASSSHGGETQYF. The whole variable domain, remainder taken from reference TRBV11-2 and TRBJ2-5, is EAGVAQSPRYKIIEKRQSVAFWCNPISGHATLYWYQQILGQGPKLLIQFQNNGVVDDSQLPKDRFSAERLKGVDSTLKIQPAKLEDSAVYLCASSSHGGETQYFGPGTRLLVL.

CDR3 DNA: TGTGCCAGTAGCAACGGACAGCCCGGGGAGCTGTTTTTT. Its protein is CASSNGQPGELFF. The V call is TRBV19, the J call TRBJ2-2; D perhaps matches TRBD1 (6 bases). The CDR3 loop spans 13 amino acids. Germline CDR1 LNHDA, CDR2 SQIVND (reference sequence). Between the trimmed V and J ends, which lost 6 bases and 6 bases, there was a span of 11 bases.

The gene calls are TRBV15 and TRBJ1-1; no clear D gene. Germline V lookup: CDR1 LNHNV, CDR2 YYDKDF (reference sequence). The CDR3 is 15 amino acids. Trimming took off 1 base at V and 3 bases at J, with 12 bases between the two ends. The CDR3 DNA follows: TGTGCCACCAGCAGAGCCTACACGGAGGACACTGAAGCTTTCTTT. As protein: CATSRAYTEDTEAFF.

CDR3 loop: CASSYQDLATGELFF. CDR3 DNA sequence: TGTGCCAGCAGTTATCAGGACCTAGCGACCGGGGAGCTGTTTTTT. The rearrangement uses TRBV6-6 and TRBJ2-2, with D possibly TRBD2 on 6 matching bases. The length of the CDR3 is 15 residues. The V end lost 3 bases, the J end lost 5 bases, and 13 bases lay between the germline ends. The V gene's germline CDR1 is MNHNY and CDR2 SVGAGI (reference sequence).